The clone carrying this T cell receptor (beta chain) was seen at least ten times. Its antigen is still unknown. The entry originates in a study of CD8 T cells in ankylosing spondylitis. General study points: Significant enrichment of disease-linked clones was reported in matched ankylosing spondylitis synovial fluid.

TCRdb processed the 5' RACE reads anew with MiXCR; each CDR3 protein has one entry. The sample records under 250,000 distinct CDR3 sequences, over 7% being singletons. Sequenced: blood, either unsorted or a sorted T cell fraction (not recorded which). The TCR sequence derives from a female donor with ankylosing spondylitis or in good health (not recorded which).

CDR3 sequence reads: CSVEDLGVGSYGYTF. The CDR3 nucleotides read TGCAGCGTTGAAGATCTAGGGGTCGGTAGCTATGGCTACACCTTC. The rearrangement joins TRBV29-1 to TRBJ1-2, with a possible D match to TRBD1 (5 bases). Germline lookup yields CDR1 SQVTM and CDR2 ANQGSEA. Trimming cost V 0 bases and J 4 bases, with 15 bases left between them. The CDR3 runs to 15 residues.